The clone carrying this TCR beta chain was seen many times. Its antigen is as yet unknown. The V and J ends lost 2 bases and 1 base respectively, with 11 bases between them. CDR3 length: 15 residues. The germline V gene has CDR1 SNHLY and CDR2 FYNNEI. Individual cDNA molecules (in the library) carried attached unique molecular identifiers. One entry per CDR3 protein results from TCRdb running MiXCR on the 5' RACE reads. Of 130,000 or so distinct CDR3 sequences in the sample, roughly 4% were seen once. These data come from a study of human T cells and chemical hapten exposure. Study findings and constraints: TCRs whose frequency exceeded 1 in 1000 remained the same following DPC sensitization.

Unfractionated whole blood yielded the extracted total RNA. This chain connects TRBV2 to TRBJ2-5, with D tentatively TRBD1 or TRBD2 (5 bases each). The clonotype comes from a female donor in good health. The DNA of the CDR3 is TGTGCCAGCAGTGAAATAATGGGGACCCAAGAGACCCAGTACTTC. Its translation: CASSEIMGTQETQYF.